The clone carrying this TCR beta chain has a handful of counts. What it binds is not known. At one of its ends the junction is not consistent with the germline gene, which may arise from a read error. The time point here: late sampling 161 to 241 days after vaccination in a few convalescent patients. The treatment was: approximately 10-day PBMC culture with coronavirus spike peptide pools or control peptides (ViraFEST assay). The data stem from a study of vaccination and CD4 T cells after COVID-19. The germline V gene encodes CDR1 KGHDR and CDR2 SFDVKD. The CDR3 sequence is 14 residues long. The Oncomine TCR Beta short-read assay was what sequenced the DNA obtained from cultured CD4+ T cells. TCRdb analysed the PCR reads with MiXCR anew, one entry per CDR3 protein. This repertoire shows about 22,000 distinct CDR3 sequences, 46% found once; its top ten account for less than 15%.

V and J are TRBV24-1 and TRBJ2-5, with 8 positions matching TRBD2. This receptor was taken from a human donor who had recovered from COVID-19. The sequencing used CD4+ T cells from blood, cultured in vitro, collected about 7 months after SARS-CoV-2 vaccination. This CDR3 reads CASSLVAGIETQYF. CDR3 coding DNA: TGTGCCAGCAGTTTAGTAGCGGGGATCGAGACCCAGTACTTC.